The rows below give T cell receptor beta chains drawn from one sample of a study of neurological immune-mediated disorders. TCRdb used MiXCR to reprocess the 5' RACE reads, holding one entry per CDR3 protein. The top ten clones hold under 3.5% of a sample with around 100,000 distinct CDR3 sequences, 11% of them seen once. The sample consisted of PBMCs. The source of these receptors is a female donor with HTLV-1-associated myelopathy (HAM/TSP). The CDR3 runs from the conserved cysteine through the conserved F or W. D genes are given only for firm matches. Some rows mark clone size as missing; the rest say once, few, many or name a class of expanded clone.

j_call: TRBJ1-2
v_call: TRBV5-1
d_call: TRBD1
clone_size: many
cdr3_aa: CASSRDSGYTF
cdr3_nt: TGCGCCAGCAGCCGGGACAGTGGCTACACCTTC

j_call: TRBJ2-3
v_call: TRBV5-1
d_call: TRBD1
clone_size: many
cdr3_aa: CASSLATGGSDTQYF
cdr3_nt: TGCGCCAGCAGCTTGGCGACAGGGGGTTCAGATACGCAGTATTTT

j_call: TRBJ2-1
v_call: TRBV20-1
d_call: NA
clone_size: many
cdr3_aa: CSAPSWNEQFF
cdr3_nt: TGCAGTGCCCCGTCCTGGAATGAGCAGTTCTTC

j_call: TRBJ1-5
v_call: TRBV7-2
d_call: NA
clone_size: many
cdr3_aa: CASSLQENQPQHF
cdr3_nt: TGTGCCAGCAGCTTACAGGAAAATCAGCCCCAGCATTTT

j_call: TRBJ2-7
v_call: TRBV9
d_call: NA
clone_size: few
cdr3_aa: CASSGSSYEQYF
cdr3_nt: TGTGCCAGCAGCGGAAGCTCCTACGAGCAGTACTTC

j_call: TRBJ2-7
v_call: TRBV5-6
d_call: NA
clone_size: many
cdr3_aa: CASSFQGTYEQYF
cdr3_nt: TGTGCCAGCAGCTTCCAGGGGACCTACGAGCAGTACTTC

j_call: TRBJ2-1
v_call: TRBV20-1
d_call: NA
clone_size: many
cdr3_aa: CSARDPGRGSYNEQFF
cdr3_nt: TGCAGTGCTAGAGACCCTGGACGGGGGAGCTACAATGAGCAGTTCTTC

j_call: TRBJ1-1
v_call: TRBV20-1
d_call: NA
clone_size: many
cdr3_aa: CSARHKGNTEAFF
cdr3_nt: TGCAGTGCCAGACACAAGGGGAACACTGAAGCTTTCTTT

j_call: TRBJ2-1
v_call: TRBV5-1
d_call: TRBD1
clone_size: many
cdr3_aa: CASSLGTGGSNEQFF
cdr3_nt: TGCGCCAGCAGCTTGGGTACAGGGGGGTCTAATGAGCAGTTCTTC

j_call: TRBJ2-1
v_call: TRBV5-1
d_call: NA
clone_size: NA
cdr3_aa: CSSSPDNEQFF
cdr3_nt: TGCTCCAGCAGCCCAGACAATGAGCAGTTCTTC

j_call: TRBJ2-7
v_call: TRBV12-3/TRBV12-4
d_call: TRBD2
clone_size: many
cdr3_aa: CASQSGGAREQYF
cdr3_nt: TGTGCCAGTCAAAGCGGGGGGGCCCGGGAGCAGTACTTC

j_call: TRBJ2-5
v_call: TRBV5-1
d_call: NA
clone_size: many
cdr3_aa: CASSSQGSNQETQYF
cdr3_nt: TGCGCCAGCAGCTCTCAGGGATCCAACCAAGAGACCCAGTACTTC

j_call: TRBJ2-1
v_call: TRBV5-1
d_call: TRBD2
clone_size: many
cdr3_aa: CASSLIGLAGGPGYNEQFF
cdr3_nt: TGCGCCAGCAGCTTAATCGGACTAGCGGGGGGGCCGGGTTACAATGAGCAGTTCTTC

j_call: TRBJ2-3
v_call: TRBV9
d_call: NA
clone_size: once
cdr3_aa: CASSVGARVTDTQYF
cdr3_nt: TGTGCCAGCAGCGTAGGGGCCAGGGTCACAGATACGCAGTATTTT

j_call: TRBJ2-4
v_call: TRBV10-1
d_call: NA
clone_size: few
cdr3_aa: CASTERGGEAKNIQYF
cdr3_nt: TGCGCCAGCACCGAGAGGGGGGGCGAGGCCAAAAACATTCAGTACTTC

j_call: TRBJ2-3
v_call: TRBV4-2
d_call: TRBD2
clone_size: many
cdr3_aa: CASSPQTSGSSDTQYF
cdr3_nt: TGTGCCAGCAGCCCACAGACTAGCGGGAGCTCAGATACGCAGTATTTT

j_call: TRBJ2-1
v_call: TRBV5-6
d_call: NA
clone_size: many
cdr3_aa: CASSFRSSRLYNEQFF
cdr3_nt: TGTGCCAGCAGCTTTAGGTCATCCAGGCTCTACAATGAGCAGTTCTTC

j_call: TRBJ1-2
v_call: TRBV20-1
d_call: NA
clone_size: many
cdr3_aa: CSARGRRVHCRFHYGYTF
cdr3_nt: TGCAGTGCTAGAGGGCGCCGGGTTCACTGCCGATTTCACTATGGCTACACCTTC

j_call: TRBJ1-1
v_call: TRBV6-6
d_call: TRBD1
clone_size: many
cdr3_aa: CASSNQGGIGGEAFF
cdr3_nt: TGTGCCAGCAGTAATCAGGGGGGTATAGGAGGGGAAGCTTTCTTT

j_call: TRBJ1-1
v_call: TRBV20-1
d_call: NA
clone_size: many
cdr3_aa: CSATPSSLVTEAFF
cdr3_nt: TGCAGTGCTACTCCGAGCAGCCTGGTCACTGAAGCTTTCTTT

j_call: TRBJ1-4
v_call: TRBV28
d_call: TRBD1
clone_size: many
cdr3_aa: CASSPGQNNEKLFF
cdr3_nt: TGTGCCAGCAGTCCGGGACAGAATAATGAAAAACTGTTTTTT

j_call: TRBJ2-1
v_call: TRBV5-1
d_call: TRBD2
clone_size: many
cdr3_aa: CASSLDGGGGREQFF
cdr3_nt: TGCGCCAGCAGCTTGGACGGCGGGGGGGGCCGGGAGCAGTTCTTC

j_call: TRBJ2-1
v_call: TRBV20-1
d_call: NA
clone_size: many
cdr3_aa: CSASSRTAYNEQFF
cdr3_nt: TGCAGTGCTAGTTCAAGGACTGCCTACAATGAGCAGTTCTTC

j_call: TRBJ2-3
v_call: TRBV20-1
d_call: NA
clone_size: NA
cdr3_aa: CSAKHPSTDTQYF
cdr3_nt: TGCAGTGCGAAACACCCGAGCACAGATACGCAGTATTTT

j_call: TRBJ2-7
v_call: TRBV28
d_call: TRBD1
clone_size: NA
cdr3_aa: CAGSHRGSSYEQYF
cdr3_nt: TGTGCCGGAAGCCACAGGGGCTCCTCCTACGAGCAGTACTTC

j_call: TRBJ2-1
v_call: TRBV28
d_call: NA
clone_size: many
cdr3_aa: CASSLSLQKQFF
cdr3_nt: TGTGCCAGCAGTTTATCGTTACAGAAGCAGTTCTTC

j_call: TRBJ2-7
v_call: TRBV10-3
d_call: NA
clone_size: many
cdr3_aa: CAISESLVAFGERSYEQYF
cdr3_nt: TGTGCCATCAGTGAGTCTTTAGTAGCTTTTGGGGAAAGGTCCTACGAGCAGTACTTC

j_call: TRBJ2-2
v_call: TRBV5-1
d_call: NA
clone_size: many
cdr3_aa: CASSSQGPGAGELFF
cdr3_nt: TGCGCCAGCAGCTCACAGGGACCGGGGGCCGGGGAGCTGTTTTTT

j_call: TRBJ2-5
v_call: TRBV6-1
d_call: TRBD1
clone_size: few
cdr3_aa: CASSDLKGQGLTQYF
cdr3_nt: TGTGCCAGCAGTGACCTAAAAGGACAGGGTTTAACCCAGTACTTC

j_call: TRBJ2-3
v_call: TRBV13
d_call: TRBD2
clone_size: few
cdr3_aa: CASSSHNQLAGVVTDTQYF
cdr3_nt: TGTGCCAGCAGCTCCCATAACCAACTAGCGGGGGTCGTCACAGATACGCAGTATTTT

j_call: TRBJ2-2
v_call: TRBV6-5
d_call: NA
clone_size: many
cdr3_aa: CASSYSIGGNTGELFF
cdr3_nt: TGTGCCAGCAGTTACTCGATCGGGGGGAACACCGGGGAGCTGTTTTTT

j_call: TRBJ2-1
v_call: TRBV20-1
d_call: NA
clone_size: many
cdr3_aa: CSARRQGRGYNEQFF
cdr3_nt: TGCAGTGCTAGAAGGCAGGGTAGGGGATACAATGAGCAGTTCTTC

j_call: TRBJ1-4
v_call: TRBV25-1
d_call: NA
clone_size: many
cdr3_aa: CASSVEGLVEKLFF
cdr3_nt: TGTGCCAGCAGTGTAGAAGGACTAGTTGAAAAACTGTTTTTT